The 23 T cell receptor gamma chains below all came from one sample that was sequenced in a study of gamma-delta chains in newborns, infants, children. TCRdb reprocessed the reads through CATT. The table lists 2,600 or so gamma-chain clones, 43% of them singletons. Material: blood. These receptors originate from a child who was a newborn, infant or young child, either healthy, febrile or measles-vaccinated (not recorded which).

This clone appeared once. This chain connects TRGV3 to TRGJ1 or TRGJ2. Here the J gene came from matching the DNA to germline, since TCRdb omits it. Germline values: CDR1 VTNTFY, CDR2 YDVSTARD (reference sequence). The trim removed 3 bases at V and 4 bases at J, leaving 6 bases unmatched. CDR3 size: 13 residues. The CDR3 nucleotides are TGTGCCACCTGGGACGGGAAATATTATAAGAAACTCTTT. Translation: CATWDGKYYKKLF.

This clone was found once. The CDR3 here is CATWDLRIKTF. The CDR3 nucleotides read TGTGCCACCTGGGATTTGCGGATCAAGACGTTT. The chain has TRGV8 and TRGJP2. No J gene was available from TCRdb, and it was assigned here by a germline match of the DNA. The ends lost 3 bases at V and 12 bases at J; junction bases unmatched: 4. This CDR3 is built from 11 residues. The V gene's germline CDR1 is VENAVY and CDR2 YDSYNSRV.

This clone was found once. An end of the junction does not agree with germline; a read error may underlie this. The chain employs TRGV3 and TRGJP2. No J segment appears in TCRdb, so it was assigned here by matching the sequence to germline. CDR3 length: 18 amino acids. CDR1 is VTNTFY, CDR2 YDVSTARD, per germline (reference sequence). CDR3 region: CATWDRPLNRGSDWTKTF. CDR3 nucleotide sequence: TGTGCCACCTGGGACAGGCCATTAAATAGAGGTAGTGATTGGACCAAGACGTTT.

In regard to this clone: The junction and the germline gene differ at one end; a read error may be behind it. V usage is TRGV3 and J usage is TRGJ1 or TRGJ2. TCRdb supplies no J gene; here it was assigned by aligning the nucleotide sequence to germline. This CDR3 is built from 12 residues. Per germline, CDR1 VTNTFY and CDR2 YDVSTARD (reference sequence). Here the CDR3 reads CATGDRQYKKLF. As DNA, the CDR3 is TGTGCCACCGGGGACAGGCAATATAAGAAACTCTTT.

Only a few counts were recorded for this clone. This chain connects TRGV4 to TRGJ1 or TRGJ2. Germline CDR1 EGSTGY, CDR2 YDSYTSSV. This CDR3 spans 13 amino acids. With 0 bases clipped from V and 7 bases from J, the junction kept 6 bases outside the gene matches. The CDR3 loop reads CATWDGHAYKKLF. In DNA, the CDR3 is TGTGCCACCTGGGATGGGCACGCATATAAGAAACTCTTT.

The V call is TRGV2, the J call TRGJ1 or TRGJ2. TCRdb carries no J gene annotation; the J gene was assigned here by matching the DNA with germline. Trimming cost V 2 bases and J 1 base; bases outside gene matches: 2. CDR1 is EGSNGY and CDR2 is YDSYNSKV in the germline V gene. This CDR3 contains 13 residues. CDR3 loop: CATWDVNYYKKLF. The CDR3 DNA reads TGTGCCACCTGGGACGTTAATTATTATAAGAAACTCTTT.

About this clone: Germline and junction disagree at one end, which may indicate a read error. This chain uses TRGV3 with TRGJP2. TCRdb offers no J gene call, so here the DNA was matched to germline to obtain one. This CDR3 is 12 amino acids long. CDR1 is VTNTFY and CDR2 is YDVSTARD in the germline V gene (reference sequence). DNA of the CDR3: TGTGCCTCCTGGGACAGTCATTGGATCAAGACGTTT. It codes for CASWDSHWIKTF.

This clone is large by share. V is TRGV5 and J is TRGJ1 or TRGJ2. TCRdb offers no J gene call, so here the DNA was matched to germline to obtain one. The CDR3 length is 12 residues. Germline V gives CDR1 VINAFY, CDR2 YDVSNSKD. The V gene end was trimmed by 3 bases and the J gene end by 7 bases; junction bases not matched to a gene: 6. CDR3 nucleotides: TGTGCCACCTGGGACCAAGGGTATAAGAAACTCTTT. Its translation: CATWDQGYKKLF.

Remarks on this clone: A much larger clone sits a single nucleotide away, making a read error possible. Other DNA sequences within the sample encode an identical CDR3. The rearrangement joins TRGV4 to TRGJ1 or TRGJ2. TCRdb is silent on the J gene; assignment here came from matching the DNA to germline. The CDR3 has 13 residues. J was trimmed by 3 bases and V by 1 base; bases with no gene match: 3. Germline V gene sequence: CDR1 EGSTGY, CDR2 YDSYTSSV. CDR3 residues: CATWDGRYYKKLF. The CDR3 nucleotides read TGTGCCACCTGGGATGGTCGTTATTATAAGAAACTCTTT.

The sample holds a few counts of this clone. This rearrangement joins TRGV3 to TRGJ1 or TRGJ2. Here the J gene came from matching the DNA to germline, since TCRdb omits it. Germline CDR1 VTNTFY, CDR2 YDVSTARD (reference sequence). The CDR3 covers 16 residues. V lost 0 bases and J lost 7; bases outside the gene matches: 15. CDR3 sequence: CATWDRAWEFGYKKLF. In DNA form, the CDR3 reads TGTGCCACCTGGGACAGGGCCTGGGAGTTTGGATATAAGAAACTCTTT.

This clone was counted a few times. The V gene is TRGV3, the J gene TRGJ1 or TRGJ2. CDR3 size: 11 residues. The ends lost 6 bases at V and 4 bases at J; junction bases unmatched: 3. Germline CDR1 reads VTNTFY; CDR2 reads YDVSTARD (reference sequence). The CDR3 is CATWSYYKKLF. CDR3 sequence (DNA): TGTGCCACCTGGAGCTATTATAAGAAACTCTTT.

This clone was seen a handful of times. V usage is TRGV3 and J usage is TRGJ1 or TRGJ2. The J gene comes from matching the DNA to germline here; TCRdb lacks it. The CDR3 runs to 12 residues. Germline V gives CDR1 VTNTFY, CDR2 YDVSTARD (reference sequence). Losses at the gene ends were 0 bases for V and 9 bases for J; bases not matched to a gene: 5. This CDR3 reads CATWDRLGKKLF. The CDR3 DNA reads TGTGCCACCTGGGACAGGCTCGGTAAGAAACTCTTT.

No call exists for the J gene, whereas the V gene is TRGV3. This CDR3 has 11 amino acids. Germline assignment: CDR1 VTNTFY and CDR2 YDVSTARD (reference sequence). The CDR3 DNA is TGTGCCACCTGGGACAGGCCTCCCCTCCTCTTT. Translation gives CATWDRPPLLF.

This clone was detected once. The rearrangement links TRGV4 to TRGJ1 or TRGJ2. TCRdb is silent on the J gene; assignment here came from matching the DNA to germline. The J segment lost 11 bases and the V segment lost 0 bases, leaving 7 bases of the junction unmatched. Germline lookup yields CDR1 EGSTGY and CDR2 YDSYTSSV. The CDR3 covers 12 residues. This CDR3 is CATWDGSYEKLF. In nucleotides, the CDR3 is TGTGCCACCTGGGATGGGTCCTATGAGAAACTCTTT.

The rearrangement uses TRGV2 and TRGJ1 or TRGJ2. TCRdb lists no J gene, so it was determined here by aligning the DNA to germline. The CDR3 sequence is 14 residues long. Per germline, CDR1 EGSNGY and CDR2 YDSYNSKV. The ends lost 0 bases at V and 4 bases at J; junction bases unmatched: 6. As DNA, the CDR3 is TGTGCCACCTGGGACGGGCCTCGATATTATAAGAAACTCTTT. It yields the protein CATWDGPRYYKKLF.

This clone was detected a few times. This chain connects TRGV5 to TRGJ1 or TRGJ2. CDR1 and CDR2 from the germline V gene are VINAFY and YDVSNSKD. This CDR3 has 14 residues. V was clipped by 3 bases and J by 0 bases; unmatched bases: 5. This CDR3 reads CATWDLPNYYKKLF. CDR3 sequence (DNA): TGTGCCACCTGGGACCTTCCGAATTATTATAAGAAACTCTTT.

This clone has more than one count but fewer than ten. The V call is TRGV8, the J call TRGJ1 or TRGJ2. Here the J gene was assigned by germline matching of the DNA, as TCRdb has none. The V gene end was trimmed by 2 bases and the J gene end by 8 bases; junction bases not matched to a gene: 15. Germline loops: CDR1 VENAVY, CDR2 YDSYNSRV. The CDR3 is 15 amino acids. CDR3 residues: CATWDMVGFGDKKLF. CDR3 DNA sequence: TGTGCCACCTGGGATATGGTCGGATTCGGCGATAAGAAACTCTTT.

A few counts support this clone. CDR3: CATWDRLWYKKLF. DNA of the CDR3: TGTGCCACCTGGGATAGGCTTTGGTATAAGAAACTCTTT. The V call is TRGV8, the J call TRGJ1 or TRGJ2. The J gene, missing from TCRdb, was assigned here through DNA to germline matching. The CDR3 has 13 amino acids. V was pared by 0 bases and J by 7 bases, with 6 bases of the junction left unmatched. CDR1 and CDR2 (germline): VENAVY, YDSYNSRV.

Only a few counts were recorded for this clone. Other DNA sequences from this sample encode an identical CDR3 as well. The CDR3 coding sequence is TGTGCCACCTGGGACAGGGGTAAGAAACTCTTT. It translates to CATWDRGKKLF. This chain connects TRGV5 to TRGJ1 or TRGJ2. TCRdb gives no J gene; it was assigned here by matching the DNA to germline. The CDR3 loop spans 11 amino acids. The junction had 2 bases not matched to a gene; V was cut back by 0 bases and J by 9 bases. Per the germline V gene, CDR1 is VINAFY and CDR2 is YDVSNSKD.

The J gene is TRGJ1 or TRGJ2, the V gene TRGV3. Matching the DNA to germline supplied the J gene, which TCRdb does not give. V was pared by 0 bases and J by 2 bases, with 10 bases of the junction left unmatched. Per the germline V gene, CDR1 is VTNTFY and CDR2 is YDVSTARD (reference sequence). The CDR3 is 16 residues long. The CDR3 nucleotides read TGTGCCACCTGGGACAGGCCCATGCCTTATTATTATAAGAAACTCTTT. Translated, it gives CATWDRPMPYYYKKLF.

This clone has only a few counts. Here the CDR3 reads CATWDRLQYYKKLF. The CDR3 coding sequence is TGTGCCACCTGGGACAGGCTGCAATATTATAAGAAACTCTTT. The V gene is TRGV5, the J gene TRGJ1 or TRGJ2. TCRdb carries no J gene annotation; the J gene was assigned here by matching the DNA with germline. CDR1 is VINAFY, CDR2 YDVSNSKD, per germline. The CDR3 runs to 14 residues. V lost 0 bases, J lost 4 bases, and 6 bases stayed unmatched.

The chain employs TRGV4 and TRGJ1 or TRGJ2. TCRdb records no J gene; here it was assigned by comparing the DNA to germline. Unmatched junction bases numbered 7, after V lost 0 bases and J lost 5 bases. Germline CDR1 reads EGSTGY; CDR2 reads YDSYTSSV. This CDR3 has 14 amino acids. CDR3 protein: CATWDGPRNYKKLF. The CDR3 coding sequence is TGTGCCACCTGGGATGGGCCAAGGAATTATAAGAAACTCTTT.

The chain uses TRGV2 and TRGJP1. Because TCRdb records no J gene, it was assigned here through a match of the DNA to germline. The CDR3 spans 15 residues. The ends lost 0 bases at V and 4 bases at J; junction bases unmatched: 5. Germline V lookup: CDR1 EGSNGY, CDR2 YDSYNSKV. CDR3: CATWDGRGTGWFKIF. The CDR3 nucleotides are TGTGCCACCTGGGACGGGCGGGGCACTGGTTGGTTCAAGATATTT.